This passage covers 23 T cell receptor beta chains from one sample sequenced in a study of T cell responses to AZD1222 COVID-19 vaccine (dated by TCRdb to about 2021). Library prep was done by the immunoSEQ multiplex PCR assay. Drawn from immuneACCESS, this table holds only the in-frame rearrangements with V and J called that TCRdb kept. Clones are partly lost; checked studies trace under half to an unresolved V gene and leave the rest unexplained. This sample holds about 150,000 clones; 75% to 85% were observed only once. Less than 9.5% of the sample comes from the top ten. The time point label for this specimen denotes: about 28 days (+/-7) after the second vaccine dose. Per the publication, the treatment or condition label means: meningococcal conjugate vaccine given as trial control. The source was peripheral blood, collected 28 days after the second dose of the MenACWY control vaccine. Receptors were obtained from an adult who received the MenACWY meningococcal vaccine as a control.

The chain's CDR3 is CATSRPRQGAVQPQHF. The CDR3 nucleotides are TGTGCCACCAGCAGACCTCGCCAGGGGGCTGTTCAGCCCCAGCATTTT. This chain uses TRBV15 with TRBJ1-5; TRBD1 aligns across 8 bases. This CDR3 contains 16 residues. Germline lookup yields CDR1 LNHNV and CDR2 YYDKDF (reference sequence). V gave up 2 bases and J gave up 6 bases; unmatched junction bases: 9.

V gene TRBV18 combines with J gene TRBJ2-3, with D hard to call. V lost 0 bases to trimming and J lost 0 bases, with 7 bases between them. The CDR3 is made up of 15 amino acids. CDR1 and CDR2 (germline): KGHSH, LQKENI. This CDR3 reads CASSPPNYSTDTQYF. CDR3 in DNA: TGTGCCAGCTCACCACCTAATTATAGCACAGATACGCAGTATTTT.

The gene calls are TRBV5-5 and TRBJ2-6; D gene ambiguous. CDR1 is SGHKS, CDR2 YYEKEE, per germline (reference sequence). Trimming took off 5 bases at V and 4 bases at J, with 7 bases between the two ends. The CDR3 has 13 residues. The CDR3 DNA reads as TGTGCCAGCAGGCCCCGGGGGGCCAACGTCCTGACTTTC. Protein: CASRPRGANVLTF. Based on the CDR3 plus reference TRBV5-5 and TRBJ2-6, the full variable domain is DAGVTQSPTHLIKTRGQQVTLRCSPISGHKSVSWYQQVLGQGPQFIFQYYEKEERGRGNFPDRFSARQFPNYSSELNVNALLLGDSALYLCASRPRGANVLTFGAGSRLTVL.

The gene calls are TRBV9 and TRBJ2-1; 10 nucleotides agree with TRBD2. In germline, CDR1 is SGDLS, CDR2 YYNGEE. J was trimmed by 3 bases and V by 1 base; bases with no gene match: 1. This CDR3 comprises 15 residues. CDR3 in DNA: TGTGCCAGCAGCGTAAGACTAGCGGGCTACAATGAGCAGTTCTTC. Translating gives CASSVRLAGYNEQFF.

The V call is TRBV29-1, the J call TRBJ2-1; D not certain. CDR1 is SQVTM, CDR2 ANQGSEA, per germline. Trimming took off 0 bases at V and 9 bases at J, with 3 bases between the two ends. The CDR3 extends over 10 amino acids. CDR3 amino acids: CSVEEGEQFF. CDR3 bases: TGCAGCGTTGAAGAGGGTGAGCAGTTCTTC.

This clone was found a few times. CDR3 amino acids: CASNPGAGGETQYF. CDR3 DNA: TGTGCCAGCAACCCGGGGGCCGGGGGAGAGACCCAGTACTTC. The chain couples TRBV2 to TRBJ2-5; D tentatively reads TRBD1 or TRBD2 (6 bases each). V shed 7 bases and J shed 4 bases, with 16 bases lying between them. Germline loops: CDR1 SNHLY, CDR2 FYNNEI. The CDR3 runs to 14 residues.

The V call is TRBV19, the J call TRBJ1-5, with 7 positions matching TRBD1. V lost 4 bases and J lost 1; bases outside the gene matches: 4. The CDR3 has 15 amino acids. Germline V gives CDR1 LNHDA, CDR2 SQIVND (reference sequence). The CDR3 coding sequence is TGTGCCAGTAGTAACGCAGGGGGAAGCAATCAGCCCCAGCATTTT. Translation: CASSNAGGSNQPQHF.

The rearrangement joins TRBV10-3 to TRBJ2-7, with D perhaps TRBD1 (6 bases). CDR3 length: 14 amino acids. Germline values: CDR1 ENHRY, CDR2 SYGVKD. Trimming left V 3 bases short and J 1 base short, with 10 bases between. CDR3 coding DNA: TGTGCCATCAGTGACCTTGACAGGTCCTACGAGCAGTACGTC. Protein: CAISDLDRSYEQYV.

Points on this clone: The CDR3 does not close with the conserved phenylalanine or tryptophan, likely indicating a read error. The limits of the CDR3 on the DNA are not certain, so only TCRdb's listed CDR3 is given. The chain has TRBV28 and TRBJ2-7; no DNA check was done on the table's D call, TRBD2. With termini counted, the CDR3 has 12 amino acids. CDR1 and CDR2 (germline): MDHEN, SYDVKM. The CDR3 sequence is CASSNLPGLGVL.

CDR3 coding DNA: TGTGCCAGCAGCCCAAATGGACTAGCGGGGTACGAGACCCAGTACTTC. Its protein is CASSPNGLAGYETQYF. The chain carries TRBV7-2 and TRBJ2-5; 12 bases match TRBD2. V dropped 5 bases and J dropped 5; count of bases not matched to a gene: 9. CDR1 is SGHTA and CDR2 is FQGNSA in the germline V gene. The CDR3 extends over 16 amino acids.

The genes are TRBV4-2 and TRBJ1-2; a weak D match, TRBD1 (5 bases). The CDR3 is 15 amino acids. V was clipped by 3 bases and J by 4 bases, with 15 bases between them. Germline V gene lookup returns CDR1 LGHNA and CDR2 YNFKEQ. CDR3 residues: CASSQIGAEGYGYTF. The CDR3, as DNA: TGTGCCAGCAGCCAGATCGGGGCAGAGGGCTATGGCTACACCTTC.

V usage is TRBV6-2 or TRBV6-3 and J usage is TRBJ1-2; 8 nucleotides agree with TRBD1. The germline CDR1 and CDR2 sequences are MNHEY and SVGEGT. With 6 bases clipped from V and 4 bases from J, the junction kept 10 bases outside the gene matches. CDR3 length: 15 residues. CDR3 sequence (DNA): TGTGCCAGCAGCCCCTCAGGGGGCGGAGGCTATGGCTACACCTTC. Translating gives CASSPSGGGGYGYTF.

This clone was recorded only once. CDR3 protein: CASSIGGTSGEPQHF. CDR3 DNA sequence: TGTGCCAGTAGTATAGGCGGGACAAGCGGAGAGCCCCAGCATTTT. The chain couples TRBV19 to TRBJ1-5, with D possibly TRBD1 on 6 matching bases. The V and J ends lost 1 base and 8 bases respectively, with 15 bases between them. Germline assignment: CDR1 LNHDA and CDR2 SQIVND (reference sequence). The CDR3 runs to 15 residues. Together with reference TRBV19 and TRBJ1-5, the CDR3 gives the full variable domain: DGGITQSPKYLFRKEGQNVTLSCEQNLNHDAMYWYRQDPGQGLRLIYYSQIVNDFQKGDIAEGYSVSREKKESFPLTVTSAQKNPTAFYLCASSIGGTSGEPQHFGDGTRLSIL.

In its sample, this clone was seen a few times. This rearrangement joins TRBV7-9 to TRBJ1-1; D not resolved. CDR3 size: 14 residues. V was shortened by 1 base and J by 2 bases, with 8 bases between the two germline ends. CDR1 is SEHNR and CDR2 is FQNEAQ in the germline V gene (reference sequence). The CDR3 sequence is CASSLDRSNTEAFF. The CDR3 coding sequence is TGTGCCAGCAGCTTAGATAGGAGCAACACTGAAGCTTTCTTT.

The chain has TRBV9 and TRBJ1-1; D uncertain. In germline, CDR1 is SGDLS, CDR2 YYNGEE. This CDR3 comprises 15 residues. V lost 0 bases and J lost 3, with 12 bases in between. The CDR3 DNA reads TGTGCCAGCAGCGTAGTAGGTGCATTGGACACTGAAGCTTTCTTT. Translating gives CASSVVGALDTEAFF.

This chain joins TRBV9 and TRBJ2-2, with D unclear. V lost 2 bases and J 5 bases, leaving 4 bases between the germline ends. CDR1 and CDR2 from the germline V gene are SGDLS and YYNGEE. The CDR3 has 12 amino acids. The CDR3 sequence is CASSVSTGELFF. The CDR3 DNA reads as TGTGCCAGCAGCGTTAGTACCGGGGAGCTGTTTTTT.

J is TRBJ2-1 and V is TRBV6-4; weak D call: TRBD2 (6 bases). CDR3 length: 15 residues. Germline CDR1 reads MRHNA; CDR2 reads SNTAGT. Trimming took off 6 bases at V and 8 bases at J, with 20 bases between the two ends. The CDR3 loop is CASRALAYGEDEQFF. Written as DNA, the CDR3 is TGTGCCAGCAGAGCACTAGCTTATGGGGAGGATGAGCAGTTCTTC.

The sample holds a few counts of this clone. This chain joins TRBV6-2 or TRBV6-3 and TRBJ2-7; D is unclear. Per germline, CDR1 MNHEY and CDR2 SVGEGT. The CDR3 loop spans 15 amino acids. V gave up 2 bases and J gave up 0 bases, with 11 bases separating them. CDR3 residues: CASSYPGRLSYEQYF. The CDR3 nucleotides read TGTGCCAGCAGTTACCCGGGCCGTCTCTCCTACGAGCAGTACTTC.

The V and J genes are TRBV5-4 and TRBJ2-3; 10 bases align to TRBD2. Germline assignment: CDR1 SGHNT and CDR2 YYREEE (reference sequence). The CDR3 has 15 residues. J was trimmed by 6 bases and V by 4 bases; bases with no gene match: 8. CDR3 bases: TGTGCCAGCAGCCTGGCGGCTAGCGGGAGTGATACGCAGTATTTT. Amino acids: CASSLAASGSDTQYF.

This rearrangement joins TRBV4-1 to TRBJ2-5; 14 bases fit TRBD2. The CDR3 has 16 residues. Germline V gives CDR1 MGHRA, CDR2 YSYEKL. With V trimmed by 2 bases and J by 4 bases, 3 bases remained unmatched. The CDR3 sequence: CASSQTGLAGVETQYF. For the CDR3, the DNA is TGCGCCAGCAGCCAAACGGGACTAGCGGGAGTAGAGACCCAGTACTTC.

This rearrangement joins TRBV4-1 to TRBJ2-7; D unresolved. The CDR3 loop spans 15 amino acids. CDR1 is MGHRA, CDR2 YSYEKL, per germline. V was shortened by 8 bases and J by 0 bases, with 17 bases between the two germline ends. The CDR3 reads CASGRPFGPSYEQYV. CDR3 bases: TGCGCCAGCGGAAGACCCTTTGGACCCTCCTACGAGCAGTACGTC.

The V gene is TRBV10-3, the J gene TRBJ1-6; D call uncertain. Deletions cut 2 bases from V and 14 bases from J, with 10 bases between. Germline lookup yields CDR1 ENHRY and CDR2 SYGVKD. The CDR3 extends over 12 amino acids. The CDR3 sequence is CAISEGGEALHF. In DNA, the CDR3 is TGTGCCATCAGTGAGGGCGGAGAGGCCCTCCACTTT.

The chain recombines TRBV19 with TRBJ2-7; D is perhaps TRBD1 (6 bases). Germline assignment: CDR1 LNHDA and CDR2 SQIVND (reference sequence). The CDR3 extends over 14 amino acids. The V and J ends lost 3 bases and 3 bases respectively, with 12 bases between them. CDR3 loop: CASSIGQGYYEQYF. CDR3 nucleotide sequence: TGTGCCAGTAGTATTGGTCAGGGGTACTACGAGCAGTACTTC.